These 23 T cell receptor beta chains were all obtained from the same sample, sequenced in a study of CD8+CD57+ T cells in acquired aplastic anemia. CDR3 and TCR beta VDJ profiling relied on a genomic DNA template. TCRdb recomputed calls from the reads with MiXCR, one row per CDR3 protein. The sample carries 150,000 to 200,000 distinct CDR3 sequences, roughly half recorded once. Sequences were obtained from sorted CD4+, CD8+, or CD8+CD57+ T cells (not recorded which) from PBMCs. The receptor set was obtained from a human donor in good health.

This clonotype has ten or more counts. This chain uses TRBV5-1 with TRBJ2-5; possible D gene TRBD1, 6 bases. Germline CDR1 SGHRS, CDR2 YFSETQ. The CDR3 contains 13 residues. V lost 8 bases, J lost 5 bases, and 16 bases lay in between. In DNA form, the CDR3 reads TGCGCCAGTGCTACAGGGTTACGGGAGACCCAGTACTTC. Its protein product is CASATGLRETQYF.

This chain joins TRBV7-2 and TRBJ2-3; 8 positions match TRBD2. V lost 3 bases, J lost 2 bases, and 10 bases stayed unmatched. Germline CDR1 and CDR2: SGHTA and FQGNSA. CDR3 length: 17 amino acids. DNA of the CDR3: TGTGCCAGCAGCTTGAGGGCTAGCGGGTCCATCACAGATACGCAGTATTTT. Encoded protein: CASSLRASGSITDTQYF.

This clonotype was counted ten times or more. The chain recombines TRBV20-1 with TRBJ1-1, with D tentatively TRBD1 (6 bases). The germline V gene has CDR1 DFQATT and CDR2 SNEGSKA (reference sequence). The V gene lost 5 bases and the J gene lost 5 bases, with 18 bases spanning the gap. This CDR3 comprises 14 residues. The CDR3: CSAAQGRTGTEAFF. The CDR3 coding sequence is TGCAGTGCTGCACAGGGACGGACGGGAACTGAAGCTTTCTTT.

This chain joins TRBV7-9 and TRBJ1-2, with a possible D match to TRBD1 (6 bases). The CDR3 totals 13 residues. V was clipped by 1 base and J by 8 bases, with 11 bases between them. Germline V gives CDR1 SEHNR, CDR2 FQNEAQ (reference sequence). CDR3 coding DNA: TGTGCCAGCAGCTTAGACAGGGCTTTAGGCTACACCTTC. Its translation: CASSLDRALGYTF. The whole variable domain, filled in from reference TRBV7-9 and TRBJ1-2, reads DTGVSQNPRHKITKRGQNVTFRCDPISEHNRLYWYRQTLGQGPEFLTYFQNEAQLEKSRLLSDRFSAERPKGSFSTLEIQRTEQGDSAMYLCASSLDRALGYTFGSGTRLTVV.

This clonotype turned up a few times. One end of the junction is discordant with germline, which a read error may explain. V is TRBV7-7 and J is TRBJ2-7; the match to TRBD2 covers 9 bases. Germline V gene data show CDR1 as SSHAT and CDR2 as FNYEAQ (reference sequence). The CDR3 covers 16 residues. CDR3 loop: CASSPGVAGDPYEQYF. The DNA for the CDR3 is TGTGCTAGCAGCCCAGGGGTAGCGGGGGACCCCTACGAGCAGTACTTC.

The genes are TRBV5-1 and TRBJ2-1; maybe TRBD2 (5 bases). The CDR3 is 15 amino acids. The germline gives CDR1 SGHRS, CDR2 YFSETQ. V was clipped by 0 bases and J by 7 bases, with 14 bases between them. CDR3 protein: CASSLEDSPGNEQFF. The CDR3 bases are TGCGCCAGCAGCTTGGAGGACTCCCCTGGAAATGAGCAGTTCTTC.

This clonotype was counted a few times. The chain couples TRBV30 to TRBJ1-2, with a tentative D call TRBD1 (5 bases). V lost 7 bases to trimming and J lost 3 bases, with 15 bases between them. Per germline, CDR1 GTSNPN and CDR2 SVGIG (reference sequence). The CDR3 is 13 residues long. Here the CDR3 reads CALGVGTYYGYTF. In DNA form, the CDR3 reads TGTGCCTTAGGGGTGGGGACCTACTATGGCTACACCTTC.

Note on this clonotype: A much larger clone differs by one base, so this may be a read error. J is TRBJ2-7 and V is TRBV5-6; D might be TRBD1 (6 bases). This CDR3 is built from 15 residues. CDR1 and CDR2 (germline): SGHDT, YYEEEE. DNA for the CDR3: TGTGCCAGCGGCTTGGTGGACAGAGAGTCGGGGGAGCAGTACTTC. Translating it yields CASGLVDRESGEQYF.

The J gene is TRBJ2-3, the V gene TRBV29-1; TRBD2 agrees at 11 bases. V was pared by 2 bases and J by 8 bases, with 9 bases of the junction left unmatched. In germline, CDR1 is SQVTM, CDR2 ANQGSEA. This CDR3 contains 15 residues. CDR3: CSVELAGGLKGTQYF. The DNA of the CDR3 is TGCAGCGTTGAACTAGCGGGGGGCCTTAAGGGTACGCAGTATTTT.

The rearrangement joins TRBV30 to TRBJ1-1; 9 bases are shared with TRBD1. The ends lost 5 bases at V and 8 bases at J; junction bases unmatched: 6. The CDR3 is made up of 12 amino acids. Germline loops: CDR1 GTSNPN, CDR2 SVGIG (reference sequence). The CDR3 coding sequence is TGTGCCTGGGGGGGACAGGGTGGCGAAGCTTTCTTT. Residues: CAWGGQGGEAFF.

This clonotype occurred many times. V and J are TRBV20-1 and TRBJ1-4; D uncertain. The CDR3 is 14 amino acids. Trimming removed 3 bases from V and 5 bases from J, with 13 bases in between. CDR1 is DFQATT and CDR2 is SNEGSKA in the germline V gene (reference sequence). CDR3 protein: CSARKGGGNEKLFF. In DNA, the CDR3 is TGCAGTGCTAGGAAAGGTGGAGGGAATGAAAAACTGTTTTTT.

There are many counts of this clonotype. The chain couples TRBV7-2 to TRBJ1-1; D might be TRBD1 (5 bases). V shed 4 bases and J shed 1 base, with 13 bases lying between them. The CDR3 consists of 15 residues. Germline loops: CDR1 SGHTA, CDR2 FQGNSA. CDR3 sequence: CASSSHFTGNTEAFF. In DNA form, the CDR3 reads TGTGCCAGCAGCTCCCACTTTACAGGGAACACTGAAGCTTTCTTT.

The CDR3 reads CATSTDEERWDTEAFF. Written as DNA, the CDR3 is TGTGCCACCAGCACAGACGAGGAGAGGTGGGACACTGAAGCTTTCTTT. The genes are TRBV15 and TRBJ1-1; D remains unclear. In germline, CDR1 is LNHNV, CDR2 YYDKDF (reference sequence). There are 16 residues in the CDR3. V was cut by 4 bases and J by 3 bases, with 18 bases left in between.

Ten or more counts support this clonotype. The chain joins TRBV7-2 to TRBJ2-7; a possible D gene is TRBD2 (5 bases). There are 11 residues in the CDR3. The germline gives CDR1 SGHTA, CDR2 FQGNSA. V was trimmed by 4 bases and J by 7 bases, leaving 8 bases between them. CDR3 DNA sequence: TGTGCCAGCAGCTCTACTAGGGAGCAGTACTTC. Translated: CASSSTREQYF. Supplemented by reference TRBV7-2 and TRBJ2-7, the full variable domain reads GAGVSQSPSNKVTEKGKDVELRCDPISGHTALYWYRQSLGQGLEFLIYFQGNSAPDKSGLPSDRFSAERTGGSVSTLTIQRTQQEDSAVYLCASSSTREQYFGPGTRLTVT.

The V and J genes are TRBV19 and TRBJ1-1; TRBD1 matches 7 bases. The CDR3 sequence is 13 residues long. The germline gives CDR1 LNHDA, CDR2 SQIVND (reference sequence). Trimming took 5 bases from V and 7 from J; bases not matched to a gene: 7. This CDR3 reads CASSLGTEREAFF. The CDR3 nucleotides are TGTGCCAGTAGTTTAGGGACAGAGCGTGAAGCTTTCTTT.

This clonotype was detected ten times or more. The chain recombines TRBV2 with TRBJ1-1, with D possibly TRBD1 on 6 matching bases. CDR1 is SNHLY and CDR2 is FYNNEI in the germline V gene. This CDR3 has 15 amino acids. V was shortened by 0 bases and J by 0 bases, with 8 bases between the two germline ends. CDR3 DNA sequence: TGTGCCAGCAGTGAAGCGAGGGGGTTGAACACTGAAGCTTTCTTT. Protein product: CASSEARGLNTEAFF. The complete variable domain, with remaining parts taken from reference TRBV2 and TRBJ1-1, reads EPEVTQTPSHQVTQMGQEVILRCVPISNHLYFYWYRQILGQKVEFLVSFYNNEISEKSEIFDDQFSVERPDGSNFTLKIRSTKLEDSAMYFCASSEARGLNTEAFFGQGTRLTVV.

This clonotype was recorded at least ten times. The chain employs TRBV24-1 and TRBJ2-2, with D possibly being TRBD1 (5 bases). CDR1 and CDR2 from the germline V gene are KGHDR and SFDVKD. The CDR3 consists of 15 residues. V shed 3 bases and J shed 4 bases, with 11 bases lying between them. The CDR3 protein is CATSDTTGRTGELFF. The CDR3 coding sequence is TGTGCCACCAGTGATACTACAGGCCGCACCGGGGAGCTGTTTTTT.

CDR3 nucleotides: TGTGCCAGCGAATTGCGGACAATTGGAAACACCATATATTTT. This gives the protein CASELRTIGNTIYF. The chain uses TRBV6-1 and TRBJ1-3, with TRBD1 as a possible D gene (5 bases). This CDR3 has 14 amino acids. The V gene's germline CDR1 is MNHNS and CDR2 SASEGT. V lost 8 bases and J 3 bases, leaving 14 bases between the germline ends.

V usage is TRBV11-2 and J usage is TRBJ2-1, with D hard to call. The CDR3 is 15 residues long. Germline assignment: CDR1 SGHAT and CDR2 FQNNGV. V lost 1 base and J 9 bases, leaving 16 bases between the germline ends. Here the CDR3 reads CASSLGFRRAAEQFF. As DNA, the CDR3 is TGTGCCAGCAGCTTAGGTTTCAGAAGAGCAGCTGAGCAGTTCTTC.

The V gene is TRBV3-1, the J gene TRBJ1-1, with 7 bases that match TRBD1. The CDR3 covers 13 residues. Germline V gene sequence: CDR1 LGHDT, CDR2 YNNKEL (reference sequence). V lost 4 bases, J lost 11 bases, and 10 bases stayed unmatched. CDR3 protein: CASSPRQGLRAFF. Here the CDR3 DNA reads TGTGCCAGCAGCCCCCGACAGGGCCTGCGTGCTTTCTTT.

The rearrangement joins TRBV24-1 to TRBJ1-4; D perhaps matches TRBD1 (5 bases). V lost 3 bases to trimming and J lost 5 bases, with 15 bases between them. CDR3 length: 16 residues. Per germline, CDR1 KGHDR and CDR2 SFDVKD. CDR3 sequence reads: CATSDPGRGSNEKLFF. CDR3 DNA: TGTGCCACCAGTGATCCAGGGCGGGGGTCAAATGAAAAACTGTTTTTT.

The V and J genes are TRBV25-1 and TRBJ2-1; 7 nucleotides align to TRBD2. The junction had 7 bases not matched to a gene; V was cut back by 4 bases and J by 10 bases. In germline, CDR1 is MGHDK, CDR2 SYGVNS. There are 13 residues in the CDR3. In DNA, the CDR3 is TGTGCCAGCAGTGGGGAGGGCCTTAGGGAGCAGTTCTTC. Its translation is CASSGEGLREQFF.

Note on this clonotype: One junction end disagrees with the germline gene, perhaps due to a read error. The CDR3 sequence is CATSDPPPLLGCEQHF. The CDR3, as DNA: TGTGCCACCAGTGACCCCCCTCCCCTTCTAGGCTGCGAGCAGCACTTC. This chain links TRBV24-1 with TRBJ2-7; D unresolved. The CDR3 covers 16 residues. Germline V CDR1 and CDR2: KGHDR, SFDVKD.